Listed below are T cell receptor beta chains from one sample, sequenced in a study of blood T cell repertoires in COVID-19. Profiled with immunoSEQ multiplex PCR; TCRdb holds only in-frame clones, not every one. Among 150,000 to 170,000 clones listed, 83% were seen once. Sequenced input: peripheral blood. The receptors shown here come from a woman in her sixties with COVID-19, enrolled during active disease. Both conserved end residues are part of each CDR3. A D gene is named only where the DNA matches it firmly. A clone size is listed for some rows: how often the clone was seen (once, few, many), or a class if it is expanded.

J gene | clone size | CDR3 length | V gene | D gene | CDR3 protein | CDR3 DNA
TRBJ1-5 | . | 16 | TRBV5-5 | . | CASSPTGTLSNQPQHF | TGTGCCAGCAGCCCAACCGGGACACTTAGCAATCAGCCCCAGCATTTT
TRBJ1-1 | . | 14 | TRBV7-2 | TRBD1 | CASSLGLTGTEAFF | TGTGCCAGCAGCTTAGGCCTGACAGGGACTGAAGCTTTCTTT
TRBJ2-1 | once | 14 | TRBV15 | . | CATRGAPNYNEQFF | TGTGCCACCAGGGGCGCGCCTAACTACAATGAGCAGTTCTTC
TRBJ1-6 | few | 14 | TRBV21-1 | . | CASPEGQGESPLHF | TGTGCCAGCCCAGAGGGACAGGGAGAATCACCCCTCCACTTT
TRBJ1-5 | . | 15 | TRBV6-5 | TRBD1 | CASRFQDRDNQPQHF | TGTGCCAGCAGATTTCAGGACAGGGACAATCAGCCCCAGCATTTT
TRBJ2-5 | . | 16 | TRBV7-9 | TRBD2 | CASTLGMGTRAETQYF | TGTGCCAGCACCTTGGGGATGGGGACTAGAGCAGAGACCCAGTACTTC
TRBJ2-3 | . | 17 | TRBV27 | TRBD2 | CASSPPGLAGGTDTQYF | TGTGCCAGCAGTCCTCCTGGACTAGCGGGAGGCACAGATACGCAGTATTTT
TRBJ2-5 | . | 13 | TRBV10-2 | . | CASRTASQETQYF | TGCGCCAGCAGAACAGCCTCCCAAGAGACCCAGTACTTC
TRBJ1-5 | . | 13 | TRBV25-1 | TRBD1 | CASSGQGDQPQHF | TGTGCCAGCAGTGGACAGGGGGATCAGCCCCAGCATTTT
TRBJ1-3 | . | 15 | TRBV5-4 | . | CASSSQGYSGNTIYF | TGTGCCAGCAGCTCACAGGGTTACTCCGGAAACACCATATATTTT
TRBJ2-6 | . | 13 | TRBV12-3/TRBV12-4 | . | CASSLTGANVLTF | TGTGCCAGCAGCCTAACTGGGGCCAACGTCCTGACTTTC
TRBJ1-6 | . | 12 | TRBV2 | . | CASRRTDSPLHF | TGTGCCAGCAGGCGAACGGATTCACCCCTCCACTTT
TRBJ1-2 | . | 15 | TRBV2 | . | CASSPGQKANYGYTF | TGTGCCAGCAGTCCTGGACAGAAGGCTAACTATGGCTACACCTTC
TRBJ2-3 | . | 15 | TRBV5-1 | TRBD2 | CATAGASGLTDTQYF | TGCGCCACCGCGGGGGCTAGCGGGTTGACAGATACGCAGTATTTT
TRBJ1-3 | . | 14 | TRBV6-5 | TRBD1 | CASRTGGSGNTIYF | TGTGCCAGCAGAACAGGGGGCTCTGGAAACACCATATATTTT
TRBJ2-1 | once | 15 | TRBV3-1/TRBV3-2 | . | CASSQGGMNYNEQFF | TGTGCCAGCAGCCAAGGCGGGATGAATTACAATGAGCAGTTCTTC
TRBJ2-6 | once | 20 | TRBV3-1/TRBV3-2 | TRBD2 | CASSLWTSGGPPSGANVLTF | TGTGCCAGCAGCCTGTGGACTAGCGGGGGTCCCCCCTCTGGGGCCAACGTCCTGACTTTC
TRBJ1-1 | . | 14 | TRBV11-3 | . | CASSLGGGNTEAFF | TGTGCCAGCAGCTTAGGAGGGGGGAACACTGAAGCTTTCTTT
TRBJ2-6 | . | 16 | TRBV18 | TRBD1 | CASSQDRGAGANVLTF | TGTGCCAGCTCACAGGACAGGGGGGCTGGGGCCAACGTCCTGACTTTC
TRBJ1-1 | . | 15 | TRBV5-8 | . | CASSLAGQGNTEAFF | TGTGCCAGCAGCTTGGCCGGGCAGGGGAACACTGAAGCTTTCTTT
TRBJ2-1 | . | 15 | TRBV3-1/TRBV3-2 | . | CASSRNRLRYNEQFF | TGTGCCAGCAGCCGGAACAGGTTAAGGTACAATGAGCAGTTCTTC
TRBJ1-1 | . | 15 | TRBV7-9 | . | CASSPRKGGLTEAFF | TGTGCCAGCAGCCCGCGGAAGGGGGGGCTCACTGAAGCTTTCTTT
TRBJ2-5 | . | 16 | TRBV19 | . | CASSFQPGGIGKTQYF | TGTGCCAGTAGTTTTCAACCCGGGGGAATAGGAAAGACCCAGTACTTC
TRBJ2-1 | . | 14 | TRBV19 | . | CASSFSTGYNEQFF | TGTGCCAGTAGTTTCTCGACAGGCTACAATGAGCAGTTCTTC
TRBJ2-1 | . | 15 | TRBV2 | . | CASSDEALSYNEQFF | TGTGCCAGCAGTGACGAGGCCCTCTCCTACAATGAGCAGTTCTTC
TRBJ2-2 | . | 13 | TRBV7-9 | . | CASSWVGDGELFF | TGTGCCAGCAGCTGGGTGGGCGACGGGGAGCTGTTTTTT
TRBJ1-2 | . | 12 | TRBV19 | . | CATSLGGYGYTF | TGTGCCACCTCTTTGGGGGGCTATGGCTACACCTTC
TRBJ2-1 | once | 15 | TRBV9 | . | CASSARDWGYNEQFF | TGTGCCAGCAGCGCCCGGGACTGGGGATACAATGAGCAGTTCTTC
TRBJ1-2 | . | 12 | TRBV7-8 | . | CASSLPQRGYTF | TGTGCCAGCAGCTTACCCCAGCGCGGCTACACCTTC
TRBJ2-2 | once | 16 | TRBV9 | TRBD1 | CASSERDRVDTGELFF | TGTGCCAGCAGCGAAAGGGACAGGGTCGACACCGGGGAGCTGTTTTTT
TRBJ2-3 | once | 11 | TRBV15 | . | CATSYSDTQYF | TGTGCCACCAGCTACTCGGATACGCAGTATTTT
TRBJ2-3 | . | 15 | TRBV7-3 | TRBD2 | CASSHGSGITDTQYF | TGTGCCAGCAGCCATGGTAGCGGGATCACAGATACGCAGTATTTT
TRBJ1-1 | . | 14 | TRBV19 | TRBD1 | CASSIRGQNTEAFF | TGTGCCAGTAGTATTAGGGGGCAGAACACTGAAGCTTTCTTT
TRBJ1-3 | . | 13 | TRBV7-9 | . | CASTSFSGNTIYF | TGTGCCAGCACGTCCTTCTCTGGAAACACCATATATTTT
TRBJ1-2 | . | 13 | TRBV11-2 | . | CASSLRAIKGYTF | TGTGCCAGCAGCTTGAGGGCGATAAAAGGCTACACCTTC
TRBJ1-5 | few | 13 | TRBV2 | . | CASKREGPQPQHF | TGTGCCAGCAAGAGGGAAGGGCCTCAGCCCCAGCATTTT
TRBJ1-1 | once | 13 | TRBV27 | . | CASSWGRVTEAFF | TGTGCCAGCAGTTGGGGCAGGGTTACTGAAGCTTTCTTT
TRBJ2-1 | . | 15 | TRBV5-8 | TRBD1 | CASSRKGQSYNEQFF | TGTGCCAGCAGTCGGAAGGGACAGTCGTACAATGAGCAGTTCTTC
TRBJ2-5 | . | 13 | TRBV14 | TRBD1 | CASSRDRRETQYF | TGTGCCAGCAGCCGGGACAGACGTGAGACCCAGTACTTC
TRBJ1-5 | . | 15 | TRBV6-5 | TRBD1 | CASRNYRGLDQPQHF | TGTGCCAGCAGGAATTACAGGGGGTTGGATCAGCCCCAGCATTTT
TRBJ1-1 | . | 13 | TRBV19 | . | CAARTDWNTEAFF | TGTGCCGCCAGGACAGATTGGAACACTGAAGCTTTCTTT
TRBJ2-5 | . | 16 | TRBV24-1 | . | CATSDSETVFQETQYF | TGTGCCACCAGTGATTCGGAGACGGTGTTCCAAGAGACCCAGTACTTC
TRBJ2-2 | . | 16 | TRBV5-1 | TRBD1 | CASSSGAGGVTGELFF | TGCGCCAGCAGCTCGGGGGCAGGGGGCGTTACCGGGGAGCTGTTTTTT
TRBJ1-5 | . | 14 | TRBV6-5 | TRBD1 | CASSLRTGDQPQHF | TGTGCCAGCAGTCTGCGGACAGGGGACCAGCCCCAGCATTTT
TRBJ1-3 | . | 15 | TRBV6-5 | TRBD1 | CASQGGRSGGNTIYF | TGTGCCAGCCAGGGGGGCAGATCGGGAGGAAACACCATATATTTT
TRBJ1-1 | . | 15 | TRBV6-2/TRBV6-3 | . | CASSYPYGGMTEAFF | TGTGCCAGCAGTTACCCCTATGGCGGGATGACTGAAGCTTTCTTT
TRBJ2-5 | few | 12 | TRBV23-1 | . | CASNGSGETQYF | TGCGCCAGCAACGGGAGTGGGGAGACCCAGTACTTC
TRBJ1-1 | . | 15 | TRBV2 | TRBD1 | CASSESWRQGSEAFF | TGTGCCAGCAGTGAAAGCTGGCGACAGGGATCTGAAGCTTTCTTT